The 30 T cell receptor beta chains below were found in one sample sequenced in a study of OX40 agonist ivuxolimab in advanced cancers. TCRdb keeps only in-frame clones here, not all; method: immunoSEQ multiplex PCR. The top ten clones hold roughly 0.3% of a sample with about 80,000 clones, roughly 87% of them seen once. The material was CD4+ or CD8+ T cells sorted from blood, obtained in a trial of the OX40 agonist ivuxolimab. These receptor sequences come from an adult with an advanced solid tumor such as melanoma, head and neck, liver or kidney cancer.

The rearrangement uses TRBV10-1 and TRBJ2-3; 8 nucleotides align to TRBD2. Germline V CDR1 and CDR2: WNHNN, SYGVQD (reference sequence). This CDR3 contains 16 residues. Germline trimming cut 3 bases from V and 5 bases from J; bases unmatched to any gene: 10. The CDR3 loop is CASSEAQRGPGDTQYF. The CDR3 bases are TGCGCCAGCAGTGAAGCCCAGCGGGGGCCGGGAGATACGCAGTATTTT.

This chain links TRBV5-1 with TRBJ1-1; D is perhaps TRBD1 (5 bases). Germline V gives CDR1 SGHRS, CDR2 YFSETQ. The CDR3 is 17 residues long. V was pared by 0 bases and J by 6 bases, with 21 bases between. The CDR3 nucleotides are TGCGCCAGCAGCTTGGTAGGGGCGCAGGGTAATAGGGCTGAAGCTTTCTTT. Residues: CASSLVGAQGNRAEAFF.

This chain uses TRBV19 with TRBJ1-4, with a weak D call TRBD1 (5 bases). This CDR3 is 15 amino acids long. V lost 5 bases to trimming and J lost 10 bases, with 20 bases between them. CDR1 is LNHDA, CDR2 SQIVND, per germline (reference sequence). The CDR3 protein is CASSGTGAHKGKLFF. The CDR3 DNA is TGTGCCAGTAGTGGCACAGGCGCGCACAAGGGAAAACTGTTTTTT.

This CDR3 is CASSSPGAFFNEQFF. CDR3 nucleotides: TGTGCCAGCAGTTCCCCCGGGGCCTTTTTCAATGAGCAGTTCTTC. V usage is TRBV28 and J usage is TRBJ2-1; D could derive from TRBD1 or TRBD2 (5 bases each). Trimming removed 4 bases from V and 6 bases from J, with 16 bases in between. Germline CDR1 and CDR2: MDHEN and SYDVKM. The CDR3 is made up of 15 amino acids.

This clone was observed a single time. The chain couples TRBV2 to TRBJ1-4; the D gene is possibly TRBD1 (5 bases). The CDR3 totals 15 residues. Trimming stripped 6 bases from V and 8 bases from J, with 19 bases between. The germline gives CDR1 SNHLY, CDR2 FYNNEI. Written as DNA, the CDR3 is TGTGCCAGCAGCCCCGGGACCACCGTTGGCGAAAAACTGTTTTTT. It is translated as CASSPGTTVGEKLFF. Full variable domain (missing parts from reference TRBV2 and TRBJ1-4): EPEVTQTPSHQVTQMGQEVILRCVPISNHLYFYWYRQILGQKVEFLVSFYNNEISEKSEIFDDQFSVERPDGSNFTLKIRSTKLEDSAMYFCASSPGTTVGEKLFFGSGTQLSVL.

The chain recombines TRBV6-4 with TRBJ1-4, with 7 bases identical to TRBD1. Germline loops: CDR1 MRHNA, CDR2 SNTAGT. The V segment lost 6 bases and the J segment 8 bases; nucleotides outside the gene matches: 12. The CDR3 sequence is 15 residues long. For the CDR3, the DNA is TGTGCCAGCAGCAAAACCGGGACCAGGGGGGAAAAACTGTTTTTT. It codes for CASSKTGTRGEKLFF.

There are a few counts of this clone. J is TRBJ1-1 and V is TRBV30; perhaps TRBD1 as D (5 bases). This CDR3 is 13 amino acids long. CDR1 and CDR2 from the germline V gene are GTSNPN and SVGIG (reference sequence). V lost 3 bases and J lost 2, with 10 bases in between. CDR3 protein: CAWRPGQNTEAFF. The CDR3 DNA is TGTGCCTGGAGGCCCGGACAAAACACTGAAGCTTTCTTT.

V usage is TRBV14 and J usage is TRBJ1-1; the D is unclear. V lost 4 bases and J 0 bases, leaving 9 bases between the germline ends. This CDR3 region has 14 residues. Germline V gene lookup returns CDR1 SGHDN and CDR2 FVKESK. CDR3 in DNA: TGTGCCAGCAGCCTACCGGGTATGAACACTGAAGCTTTCTTT. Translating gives CASSLPGMNTEAFF.

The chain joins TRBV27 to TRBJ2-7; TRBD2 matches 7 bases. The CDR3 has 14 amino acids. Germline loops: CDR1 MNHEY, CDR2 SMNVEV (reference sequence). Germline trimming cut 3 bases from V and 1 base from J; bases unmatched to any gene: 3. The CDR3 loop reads CASSFRAGSYEQYV. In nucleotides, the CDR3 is TGTGCCAGCAGTTTCCGAGCGGGGTCCTACGAGCAGTACGTC.

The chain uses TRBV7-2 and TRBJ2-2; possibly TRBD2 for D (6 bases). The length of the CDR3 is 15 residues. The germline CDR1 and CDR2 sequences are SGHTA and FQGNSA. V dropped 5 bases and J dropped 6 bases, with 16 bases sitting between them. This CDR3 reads CASSHGTRRSGELFF. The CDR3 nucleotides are TGTGCCAGCAGCCATGGGACTCGTAGGTCCGGGGAGCTGTTTTTT.

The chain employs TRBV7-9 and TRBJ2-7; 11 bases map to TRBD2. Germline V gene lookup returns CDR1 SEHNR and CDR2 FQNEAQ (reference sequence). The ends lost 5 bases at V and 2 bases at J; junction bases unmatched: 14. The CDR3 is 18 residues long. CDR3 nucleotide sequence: TGTGCCAGCAGCCCCACGGCCAGGACTAGCGGGTCGACCTACGAGCAGTACTTC. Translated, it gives CASSPTARTSGSTYEQYF. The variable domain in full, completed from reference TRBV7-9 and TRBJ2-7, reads DTGVSQNPRHKITKRGQNVTFRCDPISEHNRLYWYRQTLGQGPEFLTYFQNEAQLEKSRLLSDRFSAERPKGSFSTLEIQRTEQGDSAMYLCASSPTARTSGSTYEQYFGPGTRLTVT.

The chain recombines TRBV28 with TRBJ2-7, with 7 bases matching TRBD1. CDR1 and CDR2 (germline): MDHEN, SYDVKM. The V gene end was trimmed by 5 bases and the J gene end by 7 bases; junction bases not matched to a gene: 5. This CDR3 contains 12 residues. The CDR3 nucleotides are TGTGCCAGCAGTAAAGGGACAGATGAGCAGTACTTC. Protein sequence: CASSKGTDEQYF.

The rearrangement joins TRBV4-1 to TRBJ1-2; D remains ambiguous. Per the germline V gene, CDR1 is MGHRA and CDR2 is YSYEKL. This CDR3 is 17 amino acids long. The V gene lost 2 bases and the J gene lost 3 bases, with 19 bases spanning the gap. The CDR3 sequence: CASSQRGDVSSYYGYTF. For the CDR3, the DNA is TGCGCCAGCAGCCAACGTGGCGACGTCAGTTCATACTATGGCTACACCTTC.

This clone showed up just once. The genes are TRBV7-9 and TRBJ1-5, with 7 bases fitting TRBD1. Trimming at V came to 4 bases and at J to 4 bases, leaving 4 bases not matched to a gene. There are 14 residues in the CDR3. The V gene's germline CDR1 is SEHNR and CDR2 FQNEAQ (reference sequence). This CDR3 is CASSSGQFNQPQHF. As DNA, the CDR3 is TGTGCCAGCAGCTCGGGACAGTTTAATCAGCCCCAGCATTTT.

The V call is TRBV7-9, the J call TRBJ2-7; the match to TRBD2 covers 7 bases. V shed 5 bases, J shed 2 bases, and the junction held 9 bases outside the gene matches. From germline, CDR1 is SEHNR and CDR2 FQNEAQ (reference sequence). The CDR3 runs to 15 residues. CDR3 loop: CASSLEGGRTYEQYF. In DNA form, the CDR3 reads TGTGCCAGCAGCCTAGAGGGAGGGAGGACCTACGAGCAGTACTTC.

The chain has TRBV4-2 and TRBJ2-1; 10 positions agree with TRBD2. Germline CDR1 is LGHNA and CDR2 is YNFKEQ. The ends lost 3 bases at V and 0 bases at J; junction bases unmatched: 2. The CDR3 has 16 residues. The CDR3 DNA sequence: TGTGCCAGCAGCCAGACTAGCGGGTCCTCCTACAATGAGCAGTTCTTC. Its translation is CASSQTSGSSYNEQFF.

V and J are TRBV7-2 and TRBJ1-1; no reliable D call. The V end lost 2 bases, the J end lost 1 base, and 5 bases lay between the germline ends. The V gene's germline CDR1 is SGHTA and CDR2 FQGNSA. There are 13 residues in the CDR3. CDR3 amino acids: CASSLNGNTEAFF. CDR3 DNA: TGTGCCAGCAGCTTAAACGGGAACACTGAAGCTTTCTTT.

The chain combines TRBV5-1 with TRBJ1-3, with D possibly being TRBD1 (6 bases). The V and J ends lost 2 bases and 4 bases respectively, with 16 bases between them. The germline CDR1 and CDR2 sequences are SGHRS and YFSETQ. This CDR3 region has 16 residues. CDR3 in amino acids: CASSFNRDNPGNTIYF. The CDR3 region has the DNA TGCGCCAGCAGCTTCAACCGGGACAACCCAGGAAACACCATATATTTT.

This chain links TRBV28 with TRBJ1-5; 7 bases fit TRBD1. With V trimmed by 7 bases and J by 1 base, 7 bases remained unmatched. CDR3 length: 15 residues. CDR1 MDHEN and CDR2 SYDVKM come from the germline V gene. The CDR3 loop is CASIRGPRSNQPQHF. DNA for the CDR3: TGTGCCAGCATTAGGGGGCCACGGAGCAATCAGCCCCAGCATTTT.

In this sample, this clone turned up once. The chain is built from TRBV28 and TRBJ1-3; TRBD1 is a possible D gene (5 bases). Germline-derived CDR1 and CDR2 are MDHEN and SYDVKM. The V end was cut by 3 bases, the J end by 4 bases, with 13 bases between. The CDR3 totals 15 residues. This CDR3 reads CASSFMRDAGNTIYF. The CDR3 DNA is TGTGCCAGCAGTTTCATGAGGGACGCCGGAAACACCATATATTTT.

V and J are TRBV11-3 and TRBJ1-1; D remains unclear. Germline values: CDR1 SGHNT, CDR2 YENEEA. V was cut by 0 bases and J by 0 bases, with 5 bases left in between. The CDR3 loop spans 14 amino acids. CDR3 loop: CASSLDGLNTEAFF. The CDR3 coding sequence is TGTGCCAGCAGCTTAGATGGGCTGAACACTGAAGCTTTCTTT. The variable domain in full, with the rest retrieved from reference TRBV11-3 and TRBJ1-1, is EAGVVQSPRYKIIEKKQPVAFWCNPISGHNTLYWYLQNLGQGPELLIRYENEEAVDDSQLPKDRFSAERLKGVDSTLKIQPAELGDSAVYLCASSLDGLNTEAFFGQGTRLTVV.

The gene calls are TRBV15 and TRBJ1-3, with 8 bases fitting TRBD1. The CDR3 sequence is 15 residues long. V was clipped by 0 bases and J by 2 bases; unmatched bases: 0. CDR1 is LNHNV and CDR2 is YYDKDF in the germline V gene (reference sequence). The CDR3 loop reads CATSREGQAGNTIYF. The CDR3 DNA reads TGTGCCACCAGCAGAGAGGGACAGGCTGGAAACACCATATATTTT.

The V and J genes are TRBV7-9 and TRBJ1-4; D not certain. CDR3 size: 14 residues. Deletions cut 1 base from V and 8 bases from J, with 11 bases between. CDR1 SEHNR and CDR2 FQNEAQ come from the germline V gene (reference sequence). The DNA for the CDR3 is TGTGCCAGCAGCTTAGGAGGGTTAGGAGAAAAACTGTTTTTT. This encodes CASSLGGLGEKLFF.

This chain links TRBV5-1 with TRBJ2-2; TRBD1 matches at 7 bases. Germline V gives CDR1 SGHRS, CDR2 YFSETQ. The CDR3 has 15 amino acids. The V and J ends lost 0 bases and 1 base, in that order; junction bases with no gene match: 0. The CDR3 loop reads CASSLDRGNTGELFF. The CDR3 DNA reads TGCGCCAGCAGCTTGGACAGGGGGAACACCGGGGAGCTGTTTTTT.

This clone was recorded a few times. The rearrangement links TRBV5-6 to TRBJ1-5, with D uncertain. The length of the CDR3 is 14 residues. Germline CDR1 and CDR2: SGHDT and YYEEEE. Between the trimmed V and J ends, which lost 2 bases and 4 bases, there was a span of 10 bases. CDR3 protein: CASSLVGGNQPQHF. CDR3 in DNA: TGTGCCAGCAGCTTAGTGGGTGGGAATCAGCCCCAGCATTTT.

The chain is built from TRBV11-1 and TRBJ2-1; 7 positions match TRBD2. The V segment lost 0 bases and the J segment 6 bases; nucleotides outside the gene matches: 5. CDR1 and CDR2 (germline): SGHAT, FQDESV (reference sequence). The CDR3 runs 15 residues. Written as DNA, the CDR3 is TGTGCCAGCAGCTTAGCGGTAGCGGGCCCCAATGAGCAGTTCTTC. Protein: CASSLAVAGPNEQFF.

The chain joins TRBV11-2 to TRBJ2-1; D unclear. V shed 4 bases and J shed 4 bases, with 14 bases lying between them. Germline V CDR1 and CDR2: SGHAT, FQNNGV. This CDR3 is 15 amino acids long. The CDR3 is CASSYPWAEYNEQFF. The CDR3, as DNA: TGTGCCAGCAGCTACCCTTGGGCGGAGTACAATGAGCAGTTCTTC.

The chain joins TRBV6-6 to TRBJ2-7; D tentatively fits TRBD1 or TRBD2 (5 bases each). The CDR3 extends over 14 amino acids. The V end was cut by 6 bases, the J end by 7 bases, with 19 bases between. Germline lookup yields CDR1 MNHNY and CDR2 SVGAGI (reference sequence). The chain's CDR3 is CASRGPGPLQEQYF. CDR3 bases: TGTGCCAGCAGGGGACCGGGACCCCTTCAGGAGCAGTACTTC.

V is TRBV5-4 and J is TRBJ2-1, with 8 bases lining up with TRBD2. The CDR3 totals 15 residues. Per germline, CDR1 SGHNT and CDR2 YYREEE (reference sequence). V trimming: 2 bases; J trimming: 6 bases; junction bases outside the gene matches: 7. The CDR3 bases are TGTGCCAGCAGCTTTCATTTAGCGGGGAGCAATGAGCAGTTCTTC. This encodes CASSFHLAGSNEQFF.

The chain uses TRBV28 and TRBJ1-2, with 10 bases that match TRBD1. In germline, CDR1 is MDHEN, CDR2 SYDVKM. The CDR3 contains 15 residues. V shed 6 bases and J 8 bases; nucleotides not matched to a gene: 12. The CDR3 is CASSLPGQGLRGYTF. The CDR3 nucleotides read TGTGCCAGCAGCCTACCGGGACAGGGGTTGCGGGGCTACACCTTC.